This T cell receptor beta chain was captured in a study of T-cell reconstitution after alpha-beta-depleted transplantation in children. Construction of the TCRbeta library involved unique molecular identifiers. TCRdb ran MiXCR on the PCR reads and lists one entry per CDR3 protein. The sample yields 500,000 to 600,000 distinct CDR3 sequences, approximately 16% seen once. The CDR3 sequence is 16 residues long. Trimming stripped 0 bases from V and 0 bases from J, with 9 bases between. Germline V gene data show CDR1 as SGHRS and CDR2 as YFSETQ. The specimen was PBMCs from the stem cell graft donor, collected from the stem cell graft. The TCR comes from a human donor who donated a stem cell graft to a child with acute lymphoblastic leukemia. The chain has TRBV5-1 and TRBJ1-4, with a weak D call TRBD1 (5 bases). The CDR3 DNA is TGCGCCAGCAGCTTGGGGGGCCTTGCAACTAATGAAAAACTGTTTTTT. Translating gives CASSLGGLATNEKLFF.